What follows are 17 T cell receptor beta chains derived from one specimen sequenced in a study of technical replicates of blood from several donors. The data were produced by immunoSEQ multiplex PCR, yet TCRdb's version contains in-frame clones alone and is incomplete. This sample has about 57,000 clones; 80% to 95% occur once, and the top ten carry approximately 3.9%. What was sequenced was PBMCs. These receptors came from a human donor in good health. Some clones in this sample may be carry-over from other donors' samples.

This chain connects TRBV29-1 to TRBJ2-2, with D maybe TRBD2 (5 bases). The CDR3 has 13 residues. Germline V gene data show CDR1 as SQVTM and CDR2 as ANQGSEA. The V and J ends lost 6 bases and 3 bases respectively, with 11 bases between them. The CDR3 is CSVAAKDTGELFF. The CDR3 region has the DNA TGCAGCGTAGCGGCCAAGGACACCGGGGAGCTGTTTTTT.

V is TRBV6-1 and J is TRBJ1-6; 10 nucleotides match TRBD1. J lost 7 bases, V lost 4 bases, and 4 bases had no gene match. This CDR3 region has 15 residues. Per the germline V gene, CDR1 is MNHNS and CDR2 is SASEGT. CDR3 nucleotides: TGTGCCAGCAGTGTGCTGACAGGGGGCAATTCACCCCTCCACTTT. Translation: CASSVLTGGNSPLHF.

J is TRBJ2-7 and V is TRBV5-4; weak D call: TRBD2 (6 bases). CDR1 is SGHNT and CDR2 is YYREEE in the germline V gene (reference sequence). Trimming stripped 0 bases from V and 6 bases from J, with 13 bases between. The CDR3 is made up of 14 amino acids. The CDR3: CASSLALAPLEQYF. In DNA form, the CDR3 reads TGTGCCAGCAGCTTGGCACTAGCCCCCCTCGAGCAGTACTTC.

The rearrangement joins TRBV10-2 to TRBJ2-7; TRBD1 is a possible D gene (6 bases). V lost 6 bases and J 4 bases, leaving 16 bases between the germline ends. The CDR3 is 14 amino acids. The germline V gene encodes CDR1 WSHSY and CDR2 SAAADI. The CDR3: CASRDLSGAYEQYF. The CDR3 DNA sequence: TGCGCCAGCAGGGATTTATCAGGGGCTTACGAGCAGTACTTC.

V usage is TRBV5-4 and J usage is TRBJ2-5; maybe TRBD2 (7 bases). V lost 1 base and J lost 4, with 11 bases in between. Germline assignment: CDR1 SGHNT and CDR2 YYREEE (reference sequence). This CDR3 is 14 amino acids long. The CDR3 bases are TGTGCCAGCAGCTTGAGGGGGGGAAGAGAGACCCAGTACTTC. It yields the protein CASSLRGGRETQYF.

The rearrangement links TRBV11-2 to TRBJ2-5, with 9 bases aligning to TRBD2. With 5 bases clipped from V and 5 bases from J, the junction kept 9 bases outside the gene matches. Germline V CDR1 and CDR2: SGHAT, FQNNGV. The CDR3 loop spans 15 amino acids. CDR3 sequence (DNA): TGTGCCAGCAGCCAGGCGGCGGGGGGGCGGGAGACCCAGTACTTC. Encoded protein: CASSQAAGGRETQYF.

This chain joins TRBV7-7 and TRBJ2-2, with TRBD2 as a possible D gene (6 bases). CDR3 length: 19 residues. In germline, CDR1 is SSHAT, CDR2 FNYEAQ (reference sequence). Trimming took off 8 bases at V and 1 base at J, with 26 bases between the two ends. CDR3 DNA: TGTGCCAGCGGGGACCCGCTAGCGCCCCCCGAAAAGAACACCGGGGAGCTGTTTTTT. Translation gives CASGDPLAPPEKNTGELFF.

The V and J genes are TRBV11-2 and TRBJ2-4; maybe TRBD2 (6 bases). Trimming took 0 bases from V and 2 from J, leaving 14 bases between them. The CDR3 runs to 17 residues. Germline V gene data show CDR1 as SGHAT and CDR2 as FQNNGV. The CDR3, as DNA: TGTGCCAGCAGCTTAGACGGCCTAGGAGGGACCAAAAACATTCAGTACTTC. This encodes CASSLDGLGGTKNIQYF.

By share, this clone counts as medium-sized. The chain combines TRBV27 with TRBJ1-5; 7 positions agree with TRBD1. V was clipped by 4 bases and J by 1 base; unmatched bases: 4. Germline CDR1 is MNHEY and CDR2 is SMNVEV (reference sequence). CDR3 length: 15 residues. The CDR3 bases are TGTGCCAGCAGTTGCCCGGGACAGAGCAATCAGCCCCAGCATTTT. It yields the protein CASSCPGQSNQPQHF.

This chain links TRBV7-2 with TRBJ2-1; no definite D call. V lost 4 bases to trimming and J lost 8 bases, with 12 bases between them. This CDR3 has 13 amino acids. Germline CDR1 and CDR2: SGHTA and FQGNSA. CDR3 amino acids: CASSYSWKDEQFF. The DNA of the CDR3 is TGTGCCAGCAGCTACAGTTGGAAGGATGAGCAGTTCTTC. Full variable domain (remainder filled in from reference TRBV7-2 and TRBJ2-1): GAGVSQSPSNKVTEKGKDVELRCDPISGHTALYWYRQSLGQGLEFLIYFQGNSAPDKSGLPSDRFSAERTGGSVSTLTIQRTQQEDSAVYLCASSYSWKDEQFFGPGTRLTVL.

The chain employs TRBV9 and TRBJ2-7; TRBD2 matches 8 bases. This CDR3 has 15 amino acids. Germline V gene sequence: CDR1 SGDLS, CDR2 YYNGEE. J was trimmed by 4 bases and V by 0 bases; bases with no gene match: 6. In nucleotides, the CDR3 is TGTGCCAGCAGCGTAGCGGCGGGGGGACTTTACGAGCAGTACTTC. Its translation: CASSVAAGGLYEQYF.

The chain uses TRBV6-4 and TRBJ2-2, with TRBD2 matching 12 bases. The CDR3 contains 18 residues. Germline V gene data show CDR1 as MRHNA and CDR2 as SNTAGT. The trim removed 7 bases at V and 1 base at J, leaving 10 bases unmatched. The CDR3 sequence: CASTRLAGAKVNTGELFF. In nucleotides, the CDR3 is TGTGCCAGCACAAGACTAGCGGGGGCAAAAGTGAACACCGGGGAGCTGTTTTTT.

This chain links TRBV4-3 with TRBJ2-3; tentative D call: TRBD2 (5 bases). The CDR3 loop spans 16 amino acids. Deletions cut 4 bases from V and 0 bases from J, with 14 bases between. CDR1 and CDR2 from the germline V gene are LGHNA and YSLEER. The CDR3 sequence is CASSPKRERSTDTQYF. The DNA for the CDR3 is TGCGCCAGCAGCCCGAAGAGAGAGCGGAGCACAGATACGCAGTATTTT.

This CDR3 reads CAWGGGNQPQHF. CDR3 nucleotides: TGTGCCTGGGGAGGGGGCAATCAGCCCCAGCATTTT. The rearrangement joins TRBV30 to TRBJ1-5, with D possibly matching TRBD1 (5 bases). Trimming stripped 5 bases from V and 2 bases from J, with 7 bases between. Germline V gene sequence: CDR1 GTSNPN, CDR2 SVGIG (reference sequence). The length of the CDR3 is 12 residues.

The rearrangement links TRBV6-6 to TRBJ1-1; D remains unclear. The CDR3 sequence is 12 residues long. Trimming pared 5 bases from V and 5 bases from J, leaving 9 bases between. Germline CDR1 is MNHNY and CDR2 is SVGAGI (reference sequence). In nucleotides, the CDR3 is TGTGCCAGCAGTAGCACGCAAACTGAAGCTTTCTTT. This codes for CASSSTQTEAFF.

The chain is built from TRBV27 and TRBJ2-1; D gene ambiguous. Germline assignment: CDR1 MNHEY and CDR2 SMNVEV (reference sequence). With 3 bases removed from V and 2 bases from J, the gap between germline ends came to 11 bases. The CDR3 is 15 amino acids. This chain's CDR3 is CASSFRETTYNEQFF. DNA for the CDR3: TGTGCCAGCAGTTTTAGAGAAACCACCTACAATGAGCAGTTCTTC.

The V call is TRBV7-2, the J call TRBJ1-1; tentative D call: TRBD1 (5 bases). The germline V gene encodes CDR1 SGHTA and CDR2 FQGNSA. This CDR3 region has 14 residues. Trimming left V 2 bases short and J 8 bases short, with 15 bases between. CDR3 in DNA: TGTGCCAGCAGCTTATTAGATGTGACAGACGAAGCTTTCTTT. It specifies CASSLLDVTDEAFF.